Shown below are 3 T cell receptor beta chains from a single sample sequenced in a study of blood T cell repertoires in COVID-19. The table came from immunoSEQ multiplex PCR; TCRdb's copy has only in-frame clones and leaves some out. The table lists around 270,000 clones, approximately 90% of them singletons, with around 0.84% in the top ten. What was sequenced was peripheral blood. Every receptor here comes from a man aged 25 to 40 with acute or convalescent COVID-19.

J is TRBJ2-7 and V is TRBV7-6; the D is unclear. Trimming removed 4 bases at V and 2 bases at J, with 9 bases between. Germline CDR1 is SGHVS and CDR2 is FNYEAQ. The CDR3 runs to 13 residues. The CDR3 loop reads CASSSNPAYEQYF. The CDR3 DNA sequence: TGTGCCAGCAGCTCAAACCCAGCCTACGAGCAGTACTTC.

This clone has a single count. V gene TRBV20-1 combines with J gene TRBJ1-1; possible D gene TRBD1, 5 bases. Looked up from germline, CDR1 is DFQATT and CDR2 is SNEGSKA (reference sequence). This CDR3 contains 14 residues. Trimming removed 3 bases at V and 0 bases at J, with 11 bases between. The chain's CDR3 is CSASRGMMNTEAFF. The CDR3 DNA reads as TGCAGTGCTAGTAGGGGTATGATGAACACTGAAGCTTTCTTT.

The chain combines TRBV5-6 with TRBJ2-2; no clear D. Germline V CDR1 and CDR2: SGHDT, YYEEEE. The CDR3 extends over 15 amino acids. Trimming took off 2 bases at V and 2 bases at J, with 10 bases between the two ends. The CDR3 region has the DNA TGTGCCAGCAGCTTAAGGCAGGCCAACACCGGGGAGCTGTTTTTT. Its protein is CASSLRQANTGELFF.